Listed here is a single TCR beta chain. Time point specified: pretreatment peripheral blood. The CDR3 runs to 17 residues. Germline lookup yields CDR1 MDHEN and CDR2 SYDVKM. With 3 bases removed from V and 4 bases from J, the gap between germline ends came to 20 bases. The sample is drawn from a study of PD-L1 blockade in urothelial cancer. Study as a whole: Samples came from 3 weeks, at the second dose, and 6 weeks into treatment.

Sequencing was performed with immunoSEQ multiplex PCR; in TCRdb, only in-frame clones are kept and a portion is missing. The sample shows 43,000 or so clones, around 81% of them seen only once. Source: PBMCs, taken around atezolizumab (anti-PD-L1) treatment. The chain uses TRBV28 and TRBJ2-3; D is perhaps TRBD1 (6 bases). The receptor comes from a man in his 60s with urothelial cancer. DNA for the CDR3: TGTGCCAGCAGTTTTCCTAAGGGGACACGTAGGGCAGATACGCAGTATTTT. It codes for CASSFPKGTRRADTQYF.